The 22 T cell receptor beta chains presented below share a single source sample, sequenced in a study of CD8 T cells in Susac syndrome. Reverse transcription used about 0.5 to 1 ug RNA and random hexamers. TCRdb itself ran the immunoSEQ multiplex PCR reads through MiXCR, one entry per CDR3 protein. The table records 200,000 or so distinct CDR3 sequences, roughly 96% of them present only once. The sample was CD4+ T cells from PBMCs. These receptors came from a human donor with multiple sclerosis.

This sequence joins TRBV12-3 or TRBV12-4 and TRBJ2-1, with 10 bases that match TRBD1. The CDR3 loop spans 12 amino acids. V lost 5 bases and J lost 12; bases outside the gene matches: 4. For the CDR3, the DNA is TGTGCCAGCAGTCTCCGGGACAGGGGGCAGTTCTTC. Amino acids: CASSLRDRGQFF.

For the CDR3, the DNA is TGCAGTGCTACTAGCGGAGAACGAAATGAGCAGTTCTTC. Translation gives CSATSGERNEQFF. The rearrangement uses TRBV20-1 and TRBJ2-1; 7 positions agree with TRBD2. Germline CDR1 and CDR2: DFQATT and SNEGSKA (reference sequence). V shed 4 bases and J 7 bases; nucleotides not matched to a gene: 7. There are 13 residues in the CDR3.

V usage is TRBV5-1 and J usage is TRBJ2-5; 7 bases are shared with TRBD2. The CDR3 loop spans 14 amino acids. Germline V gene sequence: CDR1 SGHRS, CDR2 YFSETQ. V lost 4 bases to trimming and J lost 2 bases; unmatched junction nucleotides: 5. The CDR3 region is CASSPGTTQETQYF. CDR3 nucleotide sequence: TGCGCCAGCAGCCCGGGGACTACACAAGAGACCCAGTACTTC.

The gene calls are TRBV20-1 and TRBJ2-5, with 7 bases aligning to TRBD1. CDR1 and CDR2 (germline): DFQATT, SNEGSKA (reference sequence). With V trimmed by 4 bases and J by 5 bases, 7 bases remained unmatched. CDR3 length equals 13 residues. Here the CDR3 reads CSAIDRGQETQYF. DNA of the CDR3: TGCAGTGCTATCGATAGGGGGCAGGAGACCCAGTACTTC.

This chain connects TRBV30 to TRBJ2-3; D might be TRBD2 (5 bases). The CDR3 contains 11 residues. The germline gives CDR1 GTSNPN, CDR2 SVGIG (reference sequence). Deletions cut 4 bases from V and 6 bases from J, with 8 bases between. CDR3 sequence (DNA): TGTGCCTGGACTAGCCGGGATACGCAGTATTTT. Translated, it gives CAWTSRDTQYF.

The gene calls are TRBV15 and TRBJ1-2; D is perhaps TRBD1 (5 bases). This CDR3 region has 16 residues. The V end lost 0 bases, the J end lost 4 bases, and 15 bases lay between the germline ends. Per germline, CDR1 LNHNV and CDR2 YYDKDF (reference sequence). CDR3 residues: CATSRDRYGGFYGYTF. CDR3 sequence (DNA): TGTGCCACCAGCAGAGATCGTTACGGGGGGTTCTATGGCTACACCTTC.

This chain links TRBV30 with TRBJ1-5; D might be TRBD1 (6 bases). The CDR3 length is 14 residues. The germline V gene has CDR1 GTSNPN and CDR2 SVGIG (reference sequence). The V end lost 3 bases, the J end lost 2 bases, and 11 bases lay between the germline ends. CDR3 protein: CAWRRAGGNQPQHF. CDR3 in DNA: TGTGCCTGGAGACGGGCAGGGGGCAATCAGCCCCAGCATTTT.

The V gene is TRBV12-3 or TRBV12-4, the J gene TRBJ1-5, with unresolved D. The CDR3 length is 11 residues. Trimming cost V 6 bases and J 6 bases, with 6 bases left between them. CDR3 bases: TGTGCCAGCAGCCGGACTCAGCCCCAGCATTTT. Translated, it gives CASSRTQPQHF.

CDR3 loop: CSVSRTTMNTEAFF. Here the CDR3 DNA reads TGCAGCGTTTCCCGCACAACCATGAACACTGAAGCTTTCTTT. The chain combines TRBV29-1 with TRBJ1-1; no definite D call. The germline CDR1 and CDR2 sequences are SQVTM and ANQGSEA. The CDR3 spans 14 residues. V was cut by 5 bases and J by 0 bases, with 13 bases left in between.

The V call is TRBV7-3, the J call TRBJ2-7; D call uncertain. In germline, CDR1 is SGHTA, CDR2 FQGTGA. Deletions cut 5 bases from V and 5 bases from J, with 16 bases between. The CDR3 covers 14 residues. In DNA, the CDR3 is TGTGCCAGCAGCCCTCTTGGCCATGGGAACGAGCAGTACTTC. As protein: CASSPLGHGNEQYF.

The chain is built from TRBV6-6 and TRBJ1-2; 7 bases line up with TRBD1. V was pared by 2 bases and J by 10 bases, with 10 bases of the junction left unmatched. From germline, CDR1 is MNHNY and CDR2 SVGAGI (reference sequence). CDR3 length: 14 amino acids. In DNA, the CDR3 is TGTGCCAGCAGTTACGCCTCAGGACAGGTTGACTACACCTTC. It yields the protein CASSYASGQVDYTF.

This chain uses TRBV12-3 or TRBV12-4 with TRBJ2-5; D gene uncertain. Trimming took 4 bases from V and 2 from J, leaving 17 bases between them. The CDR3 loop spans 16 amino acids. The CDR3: CASSSRSLVGQETQYF. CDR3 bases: TGTGCCAGCAGTTCTCGCTCTCTGGTGGGACAAGAGACCCAGTACTTC.

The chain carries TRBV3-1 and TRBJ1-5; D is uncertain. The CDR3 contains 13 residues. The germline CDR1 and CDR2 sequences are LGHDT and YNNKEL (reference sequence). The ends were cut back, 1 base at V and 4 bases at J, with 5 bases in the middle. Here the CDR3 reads CASSQALNQPQHF. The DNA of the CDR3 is TGTGCCAGCAGCCAAGCTCTGAATCAGCCCCAGCATTTT.

This chain's CDR3 is CASSQDRSGIQFF. CDR3 DNA sequence: TGTGCCAGCAGCCAAGATCGCAGCGGGATCCAGTTCTTC. The chain carries TRBV3-1 and TRBJ2-1; 7 nucleotides line up with TRBD2. V shed 0 bases and J 13 bases; nucleotides not matched to a gene: 6. This CDR3 contains 13 residues. CDR1 is LGHDT, CDR2 YNNKEL, per germline (reference sequence).

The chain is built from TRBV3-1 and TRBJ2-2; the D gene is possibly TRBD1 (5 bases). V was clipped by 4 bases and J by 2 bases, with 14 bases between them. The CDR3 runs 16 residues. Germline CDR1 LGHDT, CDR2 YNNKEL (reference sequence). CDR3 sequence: CASSPFRTSNTGELFF. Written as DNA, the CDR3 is TGTGCCAGCAGCCCCTTCCGGACAAGTAACACCGGGGAGCTGTTTTTT.

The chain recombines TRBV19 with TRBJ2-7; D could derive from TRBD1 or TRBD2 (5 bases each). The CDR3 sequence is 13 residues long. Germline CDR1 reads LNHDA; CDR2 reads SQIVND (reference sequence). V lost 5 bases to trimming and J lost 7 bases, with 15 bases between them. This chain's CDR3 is CASSLGRPMEQYF. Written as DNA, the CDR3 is TGTGCCAGTAGTCTGGGACGACCTATGGAGCAGTACTTC.

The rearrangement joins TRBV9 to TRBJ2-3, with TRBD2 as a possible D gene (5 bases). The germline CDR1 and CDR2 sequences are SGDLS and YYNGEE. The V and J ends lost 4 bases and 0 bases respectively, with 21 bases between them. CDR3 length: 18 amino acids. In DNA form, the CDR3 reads TGTGCCAGCAGCTCCGCTGGAAGGGTAGCGACTAGCACAGATACGCAGTATTTT. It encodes CASSSAGRVATSTDTQYF. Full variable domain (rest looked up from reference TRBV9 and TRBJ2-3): DSGVTQTPKHLITATGQRVTLRCSPRSGDLSVYWYQQSLDQGLQFLIQYYNGEERAKGNILERFSAQQFPDLHSELNLSSLELGDSALYFCASSSAGRVATSTDTQYFGPGTRLTVL.

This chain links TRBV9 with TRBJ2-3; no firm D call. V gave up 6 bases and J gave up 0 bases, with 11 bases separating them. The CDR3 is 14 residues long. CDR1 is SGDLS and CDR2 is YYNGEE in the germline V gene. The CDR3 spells CASTPLGSTDTQYF. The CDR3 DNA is TGTGCCAGCACCCCCCTGGGGAGCACAGATACGCAGTATTTT.

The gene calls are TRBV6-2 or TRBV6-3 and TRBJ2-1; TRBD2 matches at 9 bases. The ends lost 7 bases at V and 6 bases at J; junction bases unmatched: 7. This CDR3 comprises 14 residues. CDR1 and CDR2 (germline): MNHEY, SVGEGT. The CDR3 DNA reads TGTGCCAGCAAGGCGGGAGGGCCTCGCAATGAGCAGTTCTTC. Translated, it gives CASKAGGPRNEQFF.

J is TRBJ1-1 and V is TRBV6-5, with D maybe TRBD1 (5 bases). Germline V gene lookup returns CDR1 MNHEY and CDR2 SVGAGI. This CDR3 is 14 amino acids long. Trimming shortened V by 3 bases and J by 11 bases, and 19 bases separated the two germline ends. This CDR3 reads CASSYGQGDRYAFF. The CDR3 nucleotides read TGTGCCAGCAGTTATGGGCAGGGCGACCGCTACGCTTTCTTT.

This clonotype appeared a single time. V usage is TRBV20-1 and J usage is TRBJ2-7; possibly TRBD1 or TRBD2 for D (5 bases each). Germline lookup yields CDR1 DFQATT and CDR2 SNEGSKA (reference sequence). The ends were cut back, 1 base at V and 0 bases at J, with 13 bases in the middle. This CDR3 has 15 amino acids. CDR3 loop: CSARGRDGPSYEQYF. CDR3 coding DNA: TGCAGTGCTAGAGGCCGGGACGGGCCCTCCTACGAGCAGTACTTC.

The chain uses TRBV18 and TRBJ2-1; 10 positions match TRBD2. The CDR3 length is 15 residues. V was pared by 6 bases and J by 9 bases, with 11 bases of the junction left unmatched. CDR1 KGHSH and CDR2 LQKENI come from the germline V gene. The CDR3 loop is CASSRVLAGESEQFF. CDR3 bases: TGTGCCAGCTCTAGAGTCCTAGCGGGAGAGAGTGAGCAGTTCTTC. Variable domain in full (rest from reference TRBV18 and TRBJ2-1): NAGVMQNPRHLVRRRGQEARLRCSPMKGHSHVYWYRQLPEEGLKFMVYLQKENIIDESGMPKERFSAEFPKEGPSILRIQQVVRGDSAAYFCASSRVLAGESEQFFGPGTRLTVL.